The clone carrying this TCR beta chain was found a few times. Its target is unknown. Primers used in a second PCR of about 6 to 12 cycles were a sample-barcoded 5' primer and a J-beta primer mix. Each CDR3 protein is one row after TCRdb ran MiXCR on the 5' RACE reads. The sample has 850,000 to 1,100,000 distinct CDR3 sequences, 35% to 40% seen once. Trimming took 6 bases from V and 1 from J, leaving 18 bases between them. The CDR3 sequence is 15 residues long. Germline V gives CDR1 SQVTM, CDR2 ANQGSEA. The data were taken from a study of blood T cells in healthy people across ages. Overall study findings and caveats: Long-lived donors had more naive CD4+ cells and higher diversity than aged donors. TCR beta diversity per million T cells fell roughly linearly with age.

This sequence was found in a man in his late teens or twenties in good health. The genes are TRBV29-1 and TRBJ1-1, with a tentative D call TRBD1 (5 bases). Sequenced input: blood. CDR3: CSVRMPGRTNTEAFF. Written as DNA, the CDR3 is TGCAGCGTGCGCATGCCGGGACGGACGAACACTGAAGCTTTCTTT.